This is a list of T cell receptor beta chains from one sample in a study of T cells in narcolepsy. Here immunoSEQ multiplex PCR was the method, and the copy in TCRdb shows in-frame clones only, minus some. Of over 25,000 clones listed, approximately 79% are singletons. Sequenced: memory (CD45RA-) CD4+ T cells from blood. The receptor set was obtained from a human donor in good health. Each CDR3 is given with its conserved first and last residue. The D gene is left open where the match is weak. Clone size is stated in some rows and not others, as once, few, many or a class when expanded.

j_call v_call d_call clone_size cdr3_aa cdr3_nt
TRBJ1-6 TRBV10-2 TRBD1 . CASSESARTGFSPLHF TGCGCCAGCAGTGAGTCTGCTAGGACAGGGTTTTCACCCCTCCACTTT
TRBJ2-6 TRBV11-3 TRBD2 . CASSLDRTGGWGGANVLTF TGTGCCAGCAGCTTAGATCGGACGGGAGGTTGGGGTGGGGCCAACGTCCTGACTTTC
TRBJ1-4 TRBV19 TRBD1 few CATISGGRGEQNEKLFF TGTGCCACCATTTCAGGGGGCCGGGGTGAGCAGAATGAAAAACTGTTTTTT
TRBJ2-5 TRBV30 . . CAWSVLGTQYF TGTGCCTGGAGTGTACTCGGGACCCAGTACTTC
TRBJ2-1 TRBV7-2 TRBD2 . CASSRGGGTSAYNEQFF TGTGCCAGCAGCCGGGGGGGAGGGACTAGCGCCTACAATGAGCAGTTCTTC
TRBJ1-2 TRBV30 . . CAWSPGQWGFNF TGTGCCTGGAGCCCTGGACAGTGGGGTTTCAACTTC
TRBJ1-5 TRBV30 . . CAWSVGLVGYNQPQHF TGTGCCTGGAGTGTAGGCCTCGTAGGGTACAATCAGCCCCAGCATTTT
TRBJ2-3 TRBV2 TRBD2 . CASRASGSSDTQYF TGTGCCAGCAGGGCTAGCGGGAGCTCAGATACGCAGTATTTT
TRBJ2-2 TRBV30 . . CAWSVSEPGELFF TGTGCCTGGAGTGTCTCCGAGCCCGGGGAGCTGTTTTTT
TRBJ2-7 TRBV2 TRBD2 . CASSRGEVYEQYF TGTGCCAGCAGTCGGGGGGAAGTCTACGAGCAGTACTTC
TRBJ1-2 TRBV6-5 . few CASSLDSNYGYTF TGTGCCAGCAGCCTCGACAGTAACTATGGCTACACCTTC
TRBJ1-3 TRBV4-1 . . CASSPAGRAGNTIYF TGCGCCAGCAGCCCGGCAGGGCGGGCCGGAAACACCATATATTTT
TRBJ1-4 TRBV9 . . CASSLEGKGEKLFF TGTGCCAGCAGCCTGGAGGGAAAGGGCGAAAAACTGTTTTTT
TRBJ1-1 TRBV14 . . CASSRRGLVTEAFF TGTGCCAGCAGCCGCAGGGGTTTGGTCACTGAAGCTTTCTTT